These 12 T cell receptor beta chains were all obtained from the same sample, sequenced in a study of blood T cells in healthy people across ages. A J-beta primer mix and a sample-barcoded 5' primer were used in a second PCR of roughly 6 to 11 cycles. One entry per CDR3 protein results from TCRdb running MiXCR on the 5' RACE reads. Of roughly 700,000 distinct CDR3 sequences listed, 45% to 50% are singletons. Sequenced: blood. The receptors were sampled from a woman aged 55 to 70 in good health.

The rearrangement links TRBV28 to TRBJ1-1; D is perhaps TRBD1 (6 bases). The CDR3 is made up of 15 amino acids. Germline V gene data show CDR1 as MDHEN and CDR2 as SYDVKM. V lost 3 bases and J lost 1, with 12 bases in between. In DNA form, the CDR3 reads TGTGCCAGCAGTTTTACAGGGATCCGGAACACTGAAGCTTTCTTT. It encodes CASSFTGIRNTEAFF.

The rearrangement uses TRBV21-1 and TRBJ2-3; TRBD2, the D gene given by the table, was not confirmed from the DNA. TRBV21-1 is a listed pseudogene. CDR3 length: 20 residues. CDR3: CASSKEHGGDLATRADTQYF. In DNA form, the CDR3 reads TGTGCCAGCAGCAAAGAGCACGGGGGGGACCTAGCCACCAGAGCAGATACGCAGTATTTT.

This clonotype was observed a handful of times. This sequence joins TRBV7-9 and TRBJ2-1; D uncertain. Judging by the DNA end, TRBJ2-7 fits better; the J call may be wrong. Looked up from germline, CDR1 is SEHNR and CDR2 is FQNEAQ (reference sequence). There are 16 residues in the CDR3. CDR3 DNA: TGTGCCAGCAACCCCCTCGGGCGGAGTTCCTACAATGAGCAGTACTTC. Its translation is CASNPLGRSSYNEQYF.

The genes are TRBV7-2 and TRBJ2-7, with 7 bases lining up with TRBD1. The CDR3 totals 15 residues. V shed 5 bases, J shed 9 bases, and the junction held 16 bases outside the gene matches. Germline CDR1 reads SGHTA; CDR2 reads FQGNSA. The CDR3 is CASSRPGQPLLMQYF. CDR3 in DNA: TGTGCCAGCAGCCGTCCGGGACAGCCACTATTAATGCAGTACTTC.

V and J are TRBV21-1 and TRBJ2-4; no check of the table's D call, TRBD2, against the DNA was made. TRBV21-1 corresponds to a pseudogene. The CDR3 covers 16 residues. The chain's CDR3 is CASSTLRKPLKNIQYF. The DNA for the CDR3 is TGTGCCAGCAGCACCCTCCGGAAACCCCTTAAAAACATTCAGTACTTC.

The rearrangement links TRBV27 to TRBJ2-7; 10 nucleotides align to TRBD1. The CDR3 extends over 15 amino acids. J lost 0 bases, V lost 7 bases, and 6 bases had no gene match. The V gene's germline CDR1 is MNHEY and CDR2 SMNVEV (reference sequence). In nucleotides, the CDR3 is TGTGCCAGCACCGCCCGGACAGGGGGCTCCTACGAGCAGTACTTC. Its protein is CASTARTGGSYEQYF.

The CDR3 loop reads CASMDSGEKLFF. As DNA, the CDR3 is TGTGCCAGCATGGACTCGGGTGAAAAACTGTTTTTT. This chain uses TRBV6-5 with TRBJ1-4, with D unresolved. The CDR3 covers 12 residues. CDR1 MNHEY and CDR2 SVGAGI come from the germline V gene. Trimming pared 7 bases from V and 7 bases from J, leaving 10 bases between.

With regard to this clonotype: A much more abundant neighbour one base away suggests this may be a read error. The DNA for the CDR3 is TGTGCCACCAGCAGAGAACTCAACTCAGATATGCAGTATTTT. Encoded protein: CATSRELNSDMQYF. The genes are TRBV15 and TRBJ2-3; D remains unclear. The CDR3 covers 14 residues. Germline values: CDR1 LNHNV, CDR2 YYDKDF (reference sequence).

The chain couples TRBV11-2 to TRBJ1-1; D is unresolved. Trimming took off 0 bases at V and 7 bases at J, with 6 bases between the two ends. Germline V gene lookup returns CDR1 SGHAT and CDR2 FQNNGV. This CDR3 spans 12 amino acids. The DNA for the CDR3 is TGTGCCAGCAGCTTAGAAGGCGTTGAAGCTTTCTTT. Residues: CASSLEGVEAFF.

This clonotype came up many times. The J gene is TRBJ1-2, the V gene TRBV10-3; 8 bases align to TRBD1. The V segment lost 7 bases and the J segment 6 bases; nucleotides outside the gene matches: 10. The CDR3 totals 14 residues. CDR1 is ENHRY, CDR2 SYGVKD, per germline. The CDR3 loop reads CAINPGQEGDGYTF. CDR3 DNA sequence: TGTGCCATCAATCCGGGACAGGAAGGAGATGGCTACACCTTC.

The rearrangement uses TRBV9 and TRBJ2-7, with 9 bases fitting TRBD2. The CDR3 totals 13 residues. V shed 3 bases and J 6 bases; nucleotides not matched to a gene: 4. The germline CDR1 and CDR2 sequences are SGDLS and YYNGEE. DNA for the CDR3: TGTGCCAGCAGCGGGGGACTAGCTGGCGAGCAGTACTTC. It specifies CASSGGLAGEQYF.

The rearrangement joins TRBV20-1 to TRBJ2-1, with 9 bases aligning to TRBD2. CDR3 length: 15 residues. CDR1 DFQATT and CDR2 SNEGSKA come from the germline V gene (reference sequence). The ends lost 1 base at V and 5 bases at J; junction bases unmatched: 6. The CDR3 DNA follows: TGCAGTGCTAGAGGAGAGGTAGCGGGGGACAATGAGCAGTTCTTC. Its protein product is CSARGEVAGDNEQFF.